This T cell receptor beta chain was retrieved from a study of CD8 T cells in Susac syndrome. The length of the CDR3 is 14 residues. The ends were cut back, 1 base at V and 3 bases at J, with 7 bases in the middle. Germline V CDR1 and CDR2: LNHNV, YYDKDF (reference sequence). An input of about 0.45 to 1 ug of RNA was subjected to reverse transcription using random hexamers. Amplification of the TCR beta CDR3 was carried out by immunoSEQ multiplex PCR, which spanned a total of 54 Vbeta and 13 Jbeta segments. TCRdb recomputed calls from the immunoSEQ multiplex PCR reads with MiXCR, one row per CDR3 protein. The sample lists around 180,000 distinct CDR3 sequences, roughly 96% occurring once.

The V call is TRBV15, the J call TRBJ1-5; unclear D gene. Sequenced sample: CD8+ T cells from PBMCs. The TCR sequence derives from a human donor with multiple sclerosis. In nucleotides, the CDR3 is TGTGCCACCAGCAGAGGGGCAGTCAATCAGCCCCAGCATTTT. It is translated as CATSRGAVNQPQHF.